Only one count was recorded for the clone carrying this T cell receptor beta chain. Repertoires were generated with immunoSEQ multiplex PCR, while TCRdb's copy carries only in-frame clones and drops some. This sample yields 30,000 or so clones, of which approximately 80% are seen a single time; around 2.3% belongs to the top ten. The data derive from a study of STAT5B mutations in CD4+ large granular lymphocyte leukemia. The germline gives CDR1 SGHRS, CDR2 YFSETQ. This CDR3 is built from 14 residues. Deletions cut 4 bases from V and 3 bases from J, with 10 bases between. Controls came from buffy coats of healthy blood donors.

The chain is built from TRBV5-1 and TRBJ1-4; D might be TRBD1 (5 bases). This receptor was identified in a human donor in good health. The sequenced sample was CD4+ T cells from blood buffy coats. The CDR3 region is CASSVGVANEKLFF. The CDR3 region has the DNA TGCGCCAGCAGCGTAGGGGTCGCTAATGAAAAACTGTTTTTT.